The sequence of this T cell receptor beta chain was determined in a study of blood T cell repertoires in COVID-19. Study-wide context: From the United States, Italy and Spain came samples of acute and convalescent COVID-19. The cDNA or gDNA used as material had been derived from T cells, B-cell-depleted T cells, or PBMCs.

The authors' processing: Estimation of nucleated cell counts relied on the amplification of reference gene primers. Measured with immunoSEQ multiplex PCR; TCRdb has only the in-frame clones, and not every one. D and trimming come from the DNA, and the V and J calls and clone size come from that table. The repertoire consists of 250,000 or so clones, with around 87% occurring once and the leading ten covering about 1.6%. Germline values: CDR1 SNHLY, CDR2 FYNNEI. The CDR3 covers 15 residues. After removal of 1 base from V and 2 bases from J, the junction contained 5 bases not matched to a gene. This TCR was sampled from a woman aged 40 to 50 who had recovered from COVID-19. Sequenced input: peripheral blood. V is TRBV2 and J is TRBJ2-7; 7 bases are a match to TRBD2. The CDR3: CASSEGPSGTYEQYF. CDR3 nucleotides: TGTGCCAGCAGTGAAGGGCCTAGCGGAACCTACGAGCAGTACTTC.